This T cell receptor beta chain was obtained from a study of regulatory T cells in long-lasting Graves disease. Overall study results and limits: Patients with persistent disease showed a bias toward TRBV28, TRBJ1-2 and TRBJ2-5. Persistent Graves' patients possessed reduced TCR diversity relative to recently diagnosed ones. The study found persistent patients shared more public clonotypes (over 2,500) than new patients (966).

The time point: persistent/refractory GD, antithyroid drugs over 5 years with positive TRAb. Isolated PBMC RNA provided the starting material for the TCR library. The V end lost 3 bases, the J end lost 1 base, and 6 bases lay between the germline ends. Germline V gene data show CDR1 as SGHTA and CDR2 as FQGTGA. The CDR3 length is 13 residues. This clonotype came up many times. No antigen is known for it. CDR3 regions were amplified by Arm-PCR using iRepertoire HTBI primers to build TCR beta libraries. How the authors handled the data: Sample data revealed approximately 62 TRBV and 14 TRBJ segments. TCRdb independently ran MiXCR on the multiplex PCR reads; one entry per CDR3 protein. It is TCRdb's table, rather than the study itself, that gives the V and J calls and clone size. The repertoire includes roughly 500,000 distinct CDR3 sequences, 20% to 25% of them detected once, and approximately 6.4% sits in the top ten.

The receptor was isolated from a female donor with Graves disease. Source: peripheral blood mononuclear cells (PBMCs), taken when the disease was refractory, from a patient treated with antithyroid drugs. V and J are TRBV7-3 and TRBJ1-1; no clear D. Here the CDR3 DNA reads TGTGCCAGCAGCTTTTCTGAGAACACTGAAGCTTTCTTT. Its protein is CASSFSENTEAFF.